A single sample gave rise to the 28 T cell receptor beta chains below, sequenced in a study of Ad26.COV2.S vaccination and SARS-CoV-2 variants. The treatment here: around 19 received Ad26.COV2.S at low or high dose, single or two shots; several received placebo; per-sample allocation not given. Day 63 after the first injection of vaccine or placebo was the sampling time. Produced via immunoSEQ multiplex PCR; TCRdb's table is partial and in-frame only. This sample has some 340,000 clones, with 86% found just once. The sample in question was peripheral blood, obtained in a trial of Ad26.COV2.S vaccine versus placebo. The receptors shown here come from a person aged 18-65 years who received the Ad26.COV2.S COVID-19 vaccine or a placebo.

The V gene is TRBV30, the J gene TRBJ1-3; no firm D call. The germline gives CDR1 GTSNPN, CDR2 SVGIG (reference sequence). V lost 5 bases, J lost 2 bases, and 16 bases lay in between. The CDR3 covers 15 residues. CDR3 in DNA: TGTGCCTGGGGGCCGGAGGATTTTCCTGGAAACACCATATATTTT. The encoded protein is CAWGPEDFPGNTIYF.

V and J are TRBV29-1 and TRBJ1-1; D unresolved. V dropped 0 bases and J dropped 6 bases, with 14 bases sitting between them. This CDR3 comprises 14 residues. Per the germline V gene, CDR1 is SQVTM and CDR2 is ANQGSEA. For the CDR3, the DNA is TGCAGCGTTGAAGAAATGTCCCGAGGAGCTGAAGCTTTCTTT. As protein: CSVEEMSRGAEAFF.

This clone has only one observation. The chain joins TRBV5-3 to TRBJ2-3, with 14 bases aligning to TRBD2. Being an ORF, TRBV5-3 has a function that is uncertain. CDR3 size: 17 residues. Trimming at V came to 4 bases and at J to 4 bases, leaving 8 bases not matched to a gene. In nucleotides, the CDR3 is TGTGCCAGAAGCCTACAGAGGACTAGCGGGGGGCCAGATACGCAGTATTTT. Amino acids: CARSLQRTSGGPDTQYF.

This chain links TRBV5-1 with TRBJ1-1; D ambiguous. Germline lookup yields CDR1 SGHRS and CDR2 YFSETQ. V lost 4 bases, J lost 1 base, and 8 bases lay in between. CDR3 length: 13 residues. The CDR3 sequence: CASSRWKNTEAFF. The CDR3 DNA sequence: TGCGCCAGCAGCCGGTGGAAGAACACTGAAGCTTTCTTT. Together with reference TRBV5-1 and TRBJ1-1, the CDR3 gives the full variable domain: KAGVTQTPRYLIKTRGQQVTLSCSPISGHRSVSWYQQTPGQGLQFLFEYFSETQRNKGNFPGRFSGRQFSNSRSEMNVSTLELGDSALYLCASSRWKNTEAFFGQGTRLTVV.

The V call is TRBV6-1, the J call TRBJ1-6; D might be TRBD1 (6 bases). The germline CDR1 and CDR2 sequences are MNHNS and SASEGT. CDR3 length equals 17 residues. V was trimmed by 4 bases and J by 7 bases, leaving 20 bases between them. CDR3 residues: CASSGGRTGSINSPLHF. CDR3 sequence (DNA): TGTGCCAGCAGTGGCGGAAGAACAGGGTCTATCAATTCACCCCTCCACTTT.

J is TRBJ1-1 and V is TRBV19; possibly TRBD1 for D (5 bases). This CDR3 contains 15 residues. Trimming removed 3 bases at V and 5 bases at J, with 16 bases between. CDR1 is LNHDA, CDR2 SQIVND, per germline (reference sequence). The CDR3 loop is CASSMGRRGWTEAFF. CDR3 DNA: TGTGCCAGTAGTATGGGGCGGAGGGGCTGGACTGAAGCTTTCTTT.

This CDR3 is CASSRGQGKGFEQYF. DNA for the CDR3: TGTGCCAGCAGCCGGGGACAGGGGAAGGGATTCGAGCAGTACTTC. The genes are TRBV6-5 and TRBJ2-7; TRBD1 matches 10 bases. The germline CDR1 and CDR2 sequences are MNHEY and SVGAGI. The CDR3 spans 15 residues. J lost 6 bases, V lost 6 bases, and 11 bases had no gene match.

The CDR3 sequence: CASSLGEGGSDEQYF. CDR3 DNA sequence: TGCGCCAGCAGCTTAGGTGAGGGTGGTAGCGACGAGCAGTACTTC. This chain connects TRBV5-1 to TRBJ2-7; weak D call: TRBD2 (5 bases). The V and J ends lost 2 bases and 5 bases respectively, with 17 bases between them. CDR1 is SGHRS and CDR2 is YFSETQ in the germline V gene. The CDR3 extends over 15 amino acids.

J is TRBJ1-1 and V is TRBV9; TRBD1 might be the D (6 bases). The CDR3 is 15 residues long. The V and J ends lost 6 bases and 0 bases respectively, with 15 bases between them. Germline V gene data show CDR1 as SGDLS and CDR2 as YYNGEE. The DNA of the CDR3 is TGTGCCAGCAACCCCGTACAGGGAGTGAACACTGAAGCTTTCTTT. Translated: CASNPVQGVNTEAFF.

The J gene is TRBJ1-2, the V gene TRBV18; no reliable D call. Germline V lookup: CDR1 KGHSH, CDR2 LQKENI. The CDR3 is made up of 12 amino acids. Trimming pared 2 bases from V and 4 bases from J, leaving 5 bases between. In DNA form, the CDR3 reads TGTGCCAGCTCACCAGAGGGCTATGGCTACACCTTC. Its translation is CASSPEGYGYTF.

This chain connects TRBV9 to TRBJ2-3; D gene uncertain. The CDR3 has 14 residues. Trimming took 0 bases from V and 1 from J, leaving 6 bases between them. Germline loops: CDR1 SGDLS, CDR2 YYNGEE. For the CDR3, the DNA is TGTGCCAGCAGCGTAGGCGGTCGCACAGATACGCAGTATTTT. Translation gives CASSVGGRTDTQYF.

V usage is TRBV5-1 and J usage is TRBJ2-2, with no clear D. Trimming took 0 bases from V and 2 from J, leaving 8 bases between them. The CDR3 runs to 15 residues. Germline V gene sequence: CDR1 SGHRS, CDR2 YFSETQ. CDR3 residues: CASSLGGSNTGELFF. As DNA, the CDR3 is TGCGCCAGCAGCTTGGGGGGATCTAACACCGGGGAGCTGTTTTTT.

The V gene is TRBV10-3, the J gene TRBJ2-5; 11 nucleotides agree with TRBD2. Unmatched junction bases numbered 9, after V lost 6 bases and J lost 3 bases. Germline V gives CDR1 ENHRY, CDR2 SYGVKD. The CDR3 spans 16 residues. The CDR3: CAIRNPLAGGKETQYF. CDR3 DNA sequence: TGTGCCATCAGAAACCCGCTAGCGGGGGGAAAAGAGACCCAGTACTTC.

In this sample, this clone turned up once. The same CDR3 can be traced to other DNA sequences in this sample. The genes are TRBV5-1 and TRBJ2-7; D gene unclear. The CDR3 is 12 amino acids. Between the trimmed V and J ends, which lost 0 bases and 2 bases, there was a span of 3 bases. Germline CDR1 is SGHRS and CDR2 is YFSETQ. CDR3: CASSLDTYEQYF. The CDR3 DNA reads as TGCGCCAGCAGCTTGGACACCTACGAGCAGTACTTC.

The CDR3 DNA follows: TGTGCCAGCCATCAGCCCCAGCATTTT. This gives the protein CASHQPQHF. J is TRBJ1-5 and V is TRBV21-1. TRBV21-1 is shown as a pseudogene. The CDR3 contains 9 residues.

The rearrangement uses TRBV3-1 (or the pseudogene TRBV3-2) and TRBJ2-7; no reliable D call. From germline, CDR1 is LGHDT and CDR2 YNNKEL (reference sequence). V dropped 0 bases and J dropped 2 bases, with 14 bases sitting between them. CDR3 length: 16 residues. In DNA form, the CDR3 reads TGTGCCAGCAGCCAAGATGAATTCGCGGTTACCTACGAGCAGTACTTC. Translation: CASSQDEFAVTYEQYF.

V gene TRBV7-2 combines with J gene TRBJ2-6; D is uncertain. V lost 3 bases and J 1 base, leaving 4 bases between the germline ends. The V gene's germline CDR1 is SGHTA and CDR2 FQGNSA. This CDR3 has 14 residues. CDR3 DNA: TGTGCCAGCAGCTTGGCGTCTGGGGCCAACGTCCTGACTTTC. Protein sequence: CASSLASGANVLTF.

This chain joins TRBV7-2 and TRBJ2-5; perhaps TRBD1 as D (5 bases). Trimming left V 3 bases short and J 1 base short, with 9 bases between. The CDR3 runs 14 residues. Germline CDR1 is SGHTA and CDR2 is FQGNSA. In nucleotides, the CDR3 is TGTGCCAGCAGCTTGTCAGGGATCCAAGAGACCCAGTACTTC. Amino acid sequence: CASSLSGIQETQYF.

This clone came up many times. V is TRBV4-2 and J is TRBJ1-4, with 8 positions matching TRBD1. In germline, CDR1 is LGHNA, CDR2 YNFKEQ. CDR3 length equals 15 residues. Trimming removed 4 bases from V and 7 bases from J; junction bases left unmatched: 8. The CDR3: CASSPREGQGEKLFF. The CDR3 coding sequence is TGTGCCAGCAGCCCAAGGGAAGGACAGGGTGAAAAACTGTTTTTT.

V usage is TRBV7-6 and J usage is TRBJ1-2, with D unclear. This CDR3 contains 14 residues. Germline CDR1 SGHVS, CDR2 FNYEAQ. V lost 5 bases to trimming and J lost 8 bases, with 18 bases between them. CDR3 amino acids: CASSPSRAPSGYTF. The CDR3 DNA sequence: TGTGCCAGCAGCCCGTCCCGGGCCCCGAGCGGCTACACCTTC. Looking up the rest from reference TRBV7-6 and TRBJ1-2 gives the full variable domain: GAGVSQSPRYKVTKRGQDVALRCDPISGHVSLYWYRQALGQGPEFLTYFNYEAQQDKSGLPNDRFSAERPEGSISTLTIQRTEQRDSAMYRCASSPSRAPSGYTFGSGTRLTVV.

The rearrangement uses TRBV25-1 and TRBJ2-1, with 8 nucleotides matching TRBD1. The V gene end was trimmed by 8 bases and the J gene end by 5 bases; junction bases not matched to a gene: 2. Germline V CDR1 and CDR2: MGHDK, SYGVNS. This CDR3 is built from 12 residues. CDR3 DNA sequence: TGTGCCAGCGGACAGGGAAACAATGAGCAGTTCTTC. Protein product: CASGQGNNEQFF.

The CDR3 region is CAIKGTGEYGYTF. CDR3 nucleotides: TGTGCCATCAAAGGGACAGGGGAATATGGCTACACCTTC. V and J are TRBV10-3 and TRBJ1-2; TRBD1 agrees at 10 bases. CDR1 is ENHRY and CDR2 is SYGVKD in the germline V gene. V was pared by 7 bases and J by 5 bases, with 4 bases of the junction left unmatched. This CDR3 is built from 13 residues.

The rearrangement joins TRBV6-6 to TRBJ1-1; TRBD1 agrees at 7 bases. This CDR3 is built from 16 residues. Trimming at V came to 6 bases and at J to 2 bases, leaving 12 bases not matched to a gene. Germline values: CDR1 MNHNY, CDR2 SVGAGI (reference sequence). The CDR3 nucleotides read TGTGCCAGCAGGAGGGACAGATCGACGGGAAACACTGAAGCTTTCTTT. Translated, it gives CASRRDRSTGNTEAFF.

This clone was seen more than once but under ten times. The gene calls are TRBV4-3 and TRBJ2-1; 8 bases agree with TRBD2. The germline gives CDR1 LGHNA, CDR2 YSLEER. CDR3 length: 21 amino acids. The V segment lost 0 bases and the J segment 7 bases; nucleotides outside the gene matches: 23. CDR3 residues: CASSQDSPQSGLANGNNEQFF. CDR3 nucleotides: TGCGCCAGCAGCCAAGATTCCCCTCAATCCGGACTAGCTAATGGGAATAATGAGCAGTTCTTC.

The V gene is TRBV24-1, the J gene TRBJ2-1; D gene ambiguous. Looked up from germline, CDR1 is KGHDR and CDR2 is SFDVKD. Trimming removed 2 bases from V and 7 bases from J, with 17 bases in between. This CDR3 spans 16 amino acids. The CDR3 region has the DNA TGTGCCACCAGTGATTCCCGTCCTCCCGCCGCAAATGAGCAGTTCTTC. As protein: CATSDSRPPAANEQFF.

This chain links TRBV6-2 or TRBV6-3 with TRBJ2-3, with 13 nucleotides matching TRBD2. The CDR3 has 20 residues. With 2 bases clipped from V and 1 base from J, the junction kept 12 bases outside the gene matches. Germline values: CDR1 MNHEY, CDR2 SVGEGT. CDR3 region: CASSYPTTSGGTTGTDTQYF. For the CDR3, the DNA is TGTGCCAGCAGTTACCCTACGACTAGCGGGGGGACAACTGGCACAGATACGCAGTATTTT.

V usage is TRBV5-6 and J usage is TRBJ1-2, with 8 bases identical to TRBD1. The V and J ends lost 3 bases and 7 bases, in that order; junction bases with no gene match: 5. CDR1 SGHDT and CDR2 YYEEEE come from the germline V gene. The CDR3 totals 13 residues. DNA of the CDR3: TGTGCCAGCAGCTGGTCGACAGGGGCTGGCTACACCTTC. Protein product: CASSWSTGAGYTF.

This chain connects TRBV6-5 to TRBJ2-7; D call uncertain. CDR1 is MNHEY and CDR2 is SVGAGI in the germline V gene. The CDR3 consists of 14 residues. Trimming pared 6 bases from V and 3 bases from J, leaving 15 bases between. Here the CDR3 DNA reads TGTGCCAGCAGAACGGGCCCGGCAGGCTACGAGCAGTACTTC. Its protein is CASRTGPAGYEQYF.